This T cell receptor (beta chain) was retrieved from a study of shared clonotypes between healthy human individuals. Turning to the study itself: The study enrolled two women and a few men aged 18 to 49.

General observations from the study: Shared clonotypes across all four donors exceeded non-shared ones in generation probability.

The DNA input per sorted-subset replicate PCR was around 200 ng, corresponding to tens of thousands of T cell genomes. Profiling relied on immunoSEQ multiplex PCR, and the TCRdb table lists in-frame clones only, not all of them. Among around 1.9 million clones listed, roughly 91% were seen once. This clone was found a few times. Its antigen is unknown. The same CDR3 also results from other DNA sequences found in this sample. In the naive CD8 group, cells lacked CD45RO and were positively selected for CCR7, so terminally differentiated effector memory CD45RA+ cells were left out. There were no recent acute infections or vaccinations among the donors, who were healthy HIV-negative adults. This sequence originates from a man between 18 and 35 years old in good health. Some clones in this sample may be carry-over from other donors' samples. Material: naive CD8+ T cells from PBMCs.

The CDR3 DNA is TGTGCCAGCAGCGTAGGTGACGGTACCTACGAGCAGTACTTC. Encoded protein: CASSVGDGTYEQYF. V usage is TRBV9 and J usage is TRBJ2-7; D unresolved. The CDR3 has 14 residues. The germline CDR1 and CDR2 sequences are SGDLS and YYNGEE. Trimming cost V 0 bases and J 2 bases, with 9 bases left between them.